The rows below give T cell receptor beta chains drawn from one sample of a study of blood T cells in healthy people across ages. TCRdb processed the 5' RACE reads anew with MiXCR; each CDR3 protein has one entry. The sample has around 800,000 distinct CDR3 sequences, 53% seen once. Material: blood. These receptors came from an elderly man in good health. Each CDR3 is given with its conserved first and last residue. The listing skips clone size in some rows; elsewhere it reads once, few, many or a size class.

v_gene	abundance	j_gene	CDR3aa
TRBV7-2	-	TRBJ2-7	CASSADGQGRYEQYF
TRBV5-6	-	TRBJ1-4	CASGEGSVNEKLFF
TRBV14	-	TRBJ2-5	CASSRDQGEQTQYF
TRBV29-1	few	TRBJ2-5	CSVRTETQYF
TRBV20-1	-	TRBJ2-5	CSARGGTQETQYF
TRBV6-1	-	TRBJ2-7	CASSRVAGDKSYEQYF
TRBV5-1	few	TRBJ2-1	CASSLLAGGPSREQFF
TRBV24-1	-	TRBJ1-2	CATSDPGTGDYGYTF
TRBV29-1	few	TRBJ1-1	CSVELGGEAFF
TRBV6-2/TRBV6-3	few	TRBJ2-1	CASSRGALYEQFF
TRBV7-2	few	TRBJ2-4	CASSLSGSAKNIQYF
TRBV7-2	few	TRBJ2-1	CASSLHGLAGPSGEQFF
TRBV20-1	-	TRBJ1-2	CRARNRNGYTF
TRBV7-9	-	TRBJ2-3	CASSPRPSGSGTDTQYF
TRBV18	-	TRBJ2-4	CASSPTGGLDIQYF
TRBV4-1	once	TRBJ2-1	CASSQRLSGRLAGSEQFF
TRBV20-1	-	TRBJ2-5	CSAEKIGASGIYEQYF
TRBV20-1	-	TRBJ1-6	CSAAGTENSPLHF
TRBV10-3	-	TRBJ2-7	CAISRGGADEQYF
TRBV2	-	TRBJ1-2	CASSGWATPGDGYTF
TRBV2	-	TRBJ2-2	CASRGRTSGTGELFF
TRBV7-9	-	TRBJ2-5	CASSLTSGSRETQYF
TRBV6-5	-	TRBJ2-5	CANSEVFGEGETQYF
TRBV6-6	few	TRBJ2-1	CASSYSPVVPYNEQFF
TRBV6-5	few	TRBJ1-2	CATSRVGGTNPGYTF
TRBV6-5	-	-	CACSWGQFGETQYF
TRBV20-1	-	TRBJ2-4	CSAPRGTENIQYF
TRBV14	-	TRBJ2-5	CASSPQAVRGTQYF
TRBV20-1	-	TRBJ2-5	CSARPKTGTSGRSGETQYF
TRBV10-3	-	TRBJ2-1	CAISEGLAGGSSYNEQFF
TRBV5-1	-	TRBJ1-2	CASSSGNSNYGYTF
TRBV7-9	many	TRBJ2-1	CASSSGTGIYNEQFF
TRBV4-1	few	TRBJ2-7	CASSHTTGTYYEQYF
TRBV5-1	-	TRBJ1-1	CASGSGVANTEAFF
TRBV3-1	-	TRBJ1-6	CASSQPGLSNLHF
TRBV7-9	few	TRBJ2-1	CAGQLGNEQFF
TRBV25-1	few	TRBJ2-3	CASTLDRGDHRYAYF
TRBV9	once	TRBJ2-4	CASSVDALAGALAKNIQYF
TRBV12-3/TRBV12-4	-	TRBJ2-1	CASSPTSGETQFF
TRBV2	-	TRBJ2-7	CASTELAGLRGEQYF
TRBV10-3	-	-	CAISLGQGHQETQFF
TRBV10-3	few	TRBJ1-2	CAISEWGQDYGYTF
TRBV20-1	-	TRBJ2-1	CSARVIWEAGNGYNEQFF
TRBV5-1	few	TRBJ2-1	CASSTRQGLRVNEQFF
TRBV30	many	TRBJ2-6	CAWSVPRSSGANVLTF
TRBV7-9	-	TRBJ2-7	CASSRTAGSSYEQYF
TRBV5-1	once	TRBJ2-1	CASGRVASFYNEQFF
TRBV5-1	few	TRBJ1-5	CASSLDGGGNQPQHF
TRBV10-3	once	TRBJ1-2	CAISGGNYGYTF
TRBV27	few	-	CATINPRGTQYF
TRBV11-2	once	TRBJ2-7	CASSLSGPTYYEQYF